This T cell receptor (beta chain) appears in the sequencing data of a study of radiation and T cells in renal cell carcinoma. Overall study findings and caveats: Top tumor clonotypes rose in blood 2 weeks post-radiation, then contracted. Without pretreatment biopsies, baseline tumor clonotype presence was undetermined.

The time point was: blood 4 weeks post-SBRT, at nephrectomy. Treatment in this sample: 15 Gy SBRT to primary tumor, nephrectomy 4 weeks later. Nephrectomy followed 15 Gy stereotactic body radiation by 4 weeks. After SBRT, blood was collected at 2 and 4 weeks, plus baseline. Concerning this clone: What it binds is not known.

Only in-frame clones appear in the TCRdb table, and some are missing; sequencing was by immunoSEQ multiplex PCR. Of about 170,000 clones listed, about 87% are singletons. The CDR3 has 14 amino acids. The germline gives CDR1 SGHTA, CDR2 FQGNSA. The ends were cut back, 3 bases at V and 8 bases at J, with 16 bases in the middle. The sample here was blood, taken from a patient whose treatment included radiotherapy and nephrectomy. This clonotype originated in a woman between 50 and 59 years old with renal cell carcinoma. This rearrangement joins TRBV7-2 to TRBJ1-2, with D possibly matching TRBD1 (6 bases). DNA for the CDR3: TGTGCCAGCAGCTTGACACAGGGAGGGACAGGCTACACCTTC. It specifies CASSLTQGGTGYTF.